This T cell receptor beta chain was recorded in a study of blood T cell repertoires in COVID-19 (TCRdb year 2020). As for the study more broadly: Samples from collaborators originated in the United States, Italy and Spain and spanned both the acute and convalescent phases of COVID-19. The prospective study material was composed of cDNA or gDNA derived from T cells, B-cell-depleted T cells, or PBMCs. Deeply sampled blood TCRbeta repertoires from subjects exposed to, actively infected with, or recovered from COVID-19 were included in the dataset. The repertoires were made available in a free public database intended to serve as a resource for research on the immune response to SARS-CoV-2. The samples were drawn from two sources: the first 160 participants of the ongoing ImmuneRACE study, and 1,000 to 1,500 subjects contributed by 6 global collaborators. Sample metadata almost always included a de-identified subject ID, COVID-19 status, age in years and sex. Where available, HLA class I and class II types were obtained from metadata supplied by the sample provider rather than from assay-based typing. The investigation overall reported the following: The quantity of clinical and demographic metadata differed by source and by participant and was supplied without curation.

There are a few counts of this clone. This receptor's antigen is unknown. No quality values exist for individual bases; no much larger clone is one base distant. Each collaborating institution followed its own protocols to collect whole blood in K2EDTA tubes. For TCRbeta analysis, collaborator samples were shipped as frozen whole blood, as isolated PBMCs, or as DNA extracted from either sample type. The CDR3 has 17 amino acids, counting the end cysteine and phenylalanine. Of all the DNA, just the CDR3 is kept, 51 bases in frame from base 1. Trimming takes 0 bases from V and 3 bases from J, and the germline ends sit 16 bases apart. Based on the germline V gene, the CDR1 and CDR2 sequences are SGHRS and YFSETQ. TCRbeta CDR3 regions were amplified from genomic DNA using the immunoSEQ Assay, a bias-controlled multiplex PCR. The published analysis was carried out like this. Within the assay, amplification of reference gene primers was used to estimate how many nucleated cells each sample contained. Sequence reads were collapsed and filtered to measure the absolute abundance of every unique TCRbeta CDR3 rearrangement. For each sample, productive Simpson clonality was calculated as the square root of Simpson's diversity index over productive rearrangements. TCRdb carries this immuneACCESS record with in-frame sequences only. Its versions omit some clonotypes, under half of them owing to an unresolved V gene in the studies checked, with the rest unexplained. V and J calls plus clone size are reproduced from that table; the DNA served to infer D and trimming. Across this sample there are approximately 210,000 clones, with less than 90% seen only once. The top ten clonotypes cover approximately 0.66% of the sample.

Material: peripheral blood. The V and J segments used are TRBV5-1 and TRBJ1-3; the D gene is not confidently resolved. This clonotype originated in a man aged 35 to 55 with acute or convalescent COVID-19. The CDR3 region has the sequence CASSLAGVGLVGNTIYF. The DNA reads TGCGCCAGCAGCTTGGCCGGGGTTGGCCTCGTTGGAAACACCATATATTTT. Where the CDR3 stops, the reference TRBV5-1 and TRBJ1-3 genes take over; the full variable domain is KAGVTQTPRYLIKTRGQQVTLSCSPISGHRSVSWYQQTPGQGLQFLFEYFSETQRNKGNFPGRFSGRQFSNSRSEMNVSTLELGDSALYLCASSLAGVGLVGNTIYFGEGSWLTVV.